Presented here are 24 T cell receptor beta chains from one specimen sequenced in a study of blood T cells in healthy people across ages (dated by TCRdb to the mid-2010s). Libraries were prepared through 5' RACE. A second PCR of roughly 6 to 11 cycles was run with a J-beta primer mix and a sample-barcoded 5' primer. TCRdb ran its own pipeline on the public reads, namely fastp trimming at Q25 and MiXCR clone calling, and kept in-frame beta chains. Every entry covers one CDR3 protein and lists the most common genes and DNA from its rows. The sample table shows over 1,500,000 distinct CDR3 sequences, and around 42% are seen once. Around 23% of the sample is held by the ten biggest clonotypes. Material for sequencing was blood. The source of these receptors is a human donor in good health.

The V gene is TRBV7-2, the J gene TRBJ2-3, with TRBD2 matching over 7 bases. CDR1 SGHTA and CDR2 FQGNSA come from the germline V gene. After removal of 6 bases from V and 6 bases from J, the junction contained 9 bases not matched to a gene. The CDR3 is 14 residues long. CDR3: CASSSIGGGDTQYF. The DNA for the CDR3 is TGTGCCAGCAGTTCTATTGGGGGGGGGGATACGCAGTATTTT.

J is TRBJ1-1 and V is TRBV4-1; no clear D gene. Trimming pared 1 base from V and 5 bases from J, leaving 17 bases between. CDR3 length: 16 amino acids. CDR1 and CDR2 from the germline V gene are MGHRA and YSYEKL. DNA for the CDR3: TGCGCCAGCAGCCAAGGAAAGTCGGTACCCGAGACTGAAGCTTTCTTT. Encoded protein: CASSQGKSVPETEAFF.

The V call is TRBV6-5, the J call TRBJ2-5; D assignment may be TRBD1 or TRBD2 (5 bases each). This CDR3 has 18 residues. Trimming pared 3 bases from V and 0 bases from J, leaving 20 bases between. Germline CDR1 is MNHEY and CDR2 is SVGAGI. This CDR3 is CASSYSRAGTLYQETQYF. The CDR3 coding sequence is TGTGCCAGCAGTTATTCGAGGGCCGGGACCTTATACCAAGAGACCCAGTACTTC.

This chain uses TRBV5-6 with TRBJ2-1; 7 nucleotides match TRBD1. The CDR3 loop spans 15 amino acids. Germline CDR1 reads SGHDT; CDR2 reads YYEEEE. Trimming removed 5 bases from V and 6 bases from J; junction bases left unmatched: 11. The CDR3 spells CASRSDREPCNEQFF. Written as DNA, the CDR3 is TGTGCCAGCAGATCTGACAGGGAGCCCTGCAATGAGCAGTTCTTC.

This clonotype appeared a few times. V is TRBV20-1 and J is TRBJ2-7; 9 bases map to TRBD2. CDR1 DFQATT and CDR2 SNEGSKA come from the germline V gene (reference sequence). The CDR3 covers 16 residues. V shed 0 bases and J 2 bases; nucleotides not matched to a gene: 8. The CDR3 region has the DNA TGCAGTGCTAGAGATATCGGCCCTAGCGGGGCCTACGAGCAGTACTTC. Translated, it gives CSARDIGPSGAYEQYF.

This clonotype was counted at least ten times. The genes are TRBV29-1 and TRBJ2-6; no definite D call. CDR1 is SQVTM and CDR2 is ANQGSEA in the germline V gene. The germline V and J ends were trimmed by 4 bases and 3 bases, with 13 bases remaining between them. The CDR3 has 15 residues. Here the CDR3 reads CSVADTLYGANVLTF. The CDR3 DNA follows: TGCAGCGTTGCTGACACCCTTTATGGGGCCAACGTCCTGACTTTC.

This clonotype was recorded at least ten times. The gene calls are TRBV4-1 and TRBJ2-7; possible D gene TRBD2, 5 bases. Per germline, CDR1 MGHRA and CDR2 YSYEKL. The V end lost 1 base, the J end lost 2 bases, and 9 bases lay between the germline ends. The CDR3 has 14 amino acids. The CDR3 DNA is TGCGCCAGCAGCCAAGGTCGAGGGACCTACGAGCAGTACTTC. This codes for CASSQGRGTYEQYF.

This clonotype was seen only a few times. The V and J genes are TRBV20-1 and TRBJ1-4; D perhaps matches TRBD1 (5 bases). In germline, CDR1 is DFQATT, CDR2 SNEGSKA (reference sequence). The CDR3 totals 15 residues. Trimming removed 4 bases from V and 11 bases from J, with 23 bases in between. The CDR3 region is CSATWGLRENGKLFF. Written as DNA, the CDR3 is TGCAGTGCTACCTGGGGACTCCGGGAAAACGGGAAACTGTTTTTT.

This clonotype has just a few counts. The chain recombines TRBV20-1 with TRBJ2-3; D gene uncertain. The CDR3 has 13 residues. Germline-derived CDR1 and CDR2 are DFQATT and SNEGSKA (reference sequence). V dropped 3 bases and J dropped 6 bases, with 13 bases sitting between them. CDR3 sequence reads: CSARSGEVDTQYF. CDR3 nucleotides: TGCAGTGCTAGGTCCGGCGAAGTGGATACGCAGTATTTT.

The chain joins TRBV24-1 to TRBJ2-5; the D gene is possibly TRBD1 (5 bases). The CDR3 contains 15 residues. Trimming cost V 0 bases and J 0 bases, with 7 bases left between them. Germline V gene data show CDR1 as KGHDR and CDR2 as SFDVKD. The CDR3 reads CATSDLGADQETQYF. For the CDR3, the DNA is TGTGCCACCAGTGATTTGGGGGCAGACCAAGAGACCCAGTACTTC.

This clonotype was observed a few times. CDR3 bases: TGCGCCAGCAGCCAAGAAGGGACCAAAAACATTCAGTACTTC. As protein: CASSQEGTKNIQYF. The J gene is TRBJ2-4, the V gene TRBV4-1, with D hard to call. Trimming took off 0 bases at V and 2 bases at J, with 5 bases between the two ends. Germline values: CDR1 MGHRA, CDR2 YSYEKL. This CDR3 contains 14 residues.

CDR3 sequence (DNA): TGTGCCAGCAGTCGTCCGACAGGCAGGGGGACCCAGTACTTC. This codes for CASSRPTGRGTQYF. The chain has TRBV9 and TRBJ2-4; TRBD1 is a possible D gene (6 bases). The assigned J gene may be wrong: the sequence end matches TRBJ2-5 better. CDR1 and CDR2 from the germline V gene are SGDLS and YYNGEE. The CDR3 spans 14 residues.

V gene TRBV12-3 or TRBV12-4 combines with J gene TRBJ2-5; the match to TRBD1 covers 7 bases. The trim removed 4 bases at V and 1 base at J, leaving 9 bases unmatched. There are 16 residues in the CDR3. The CDR3 region has the DNA TGTGCCAGCAGTTCCCCTCGCCGGGACAGCCAAGAGACCCAGTACTTC. This codes for CASSSPRRDSQETQYF.

This clonotype was detected a few times. The chain combines TRBV4-2 with TRBJ2-5; D call uncertain. The V gene lost 2 bases and the J gene lost 1 base, with 8 bases spanning the gap. The germline gives CDR1 LGHNA, CDR2 YNFKEQ. The CDR3 has 14 amino acids. CDR3 nucleotide sequence: TGTGCCAGCAGCCAATTTAGCACCCAAGAGACCCAGTACTTC. Its translation is CASSQFSTQETQYF.

This clonotype appeared a few times. The rearrangement uses TRBV24-1 and TRBJ2-5; D may match TRBD1 or TRBD2 (5 bases each). Germline assignment: CDR1 KGHDR and CDR2 SFDVKD. This CDR3 has 15 residues. V shed 3 bases and J shed 4 bases, with 14 bases lying between them. The CDR3 spells CATSDPSGPGETQYF. CDR3 nucleotides: TGTGCCACCAGTGATCCCTCGGGGCCAGGAGAGACCCAGTACTTC.

As regards this clonotype: At one end, the junction sequence differs from germline, possibly due to a read error. The gene calls are TRBV20-1 and TRBJ1-2, with 9 bases that match TRBD1. CDR3 size: 14 residues. CDR1 and CDR2 (germline): DFQATT, SNEGSKA (reference sequence). CDR3 protein: CSRSQTGGNHGHTF. CDR3 DNA sequence: TGCAGTCGAAGCCAGACAGGGGGAAATCATGGCCACACCTTC.

This clonotype was counted between two and nine times. The chain recombines TRBV6-4 with TRBJ2-1; the D is unclear. This CDR3 is built from 11 residues. Germline values: CDR1 MRHNA, CDR2 SNTAGT. Trimming took 11 bases from V and 8 from J, leaving 13 bases between them. DNA for the CDR3: TGTGCCCCACGGTCTGGGGATGAGCAGTTCTTC. Amino acid sequence: CAPRSGDEQFF.

The J gene is TRBJ2-7, the V gene TRBV20-1; 8 positions agree with TRBD1. Trimming removed 1 base from V and 3 bases from J; junction bases left unmatched: 11. The CDR3 consists of 16 residues. Germline CDR1 and CDR2: DFQATT and SNEGSKA (reference sequence). CDR3 loop: CSARVTRTGQLYEQYF. CDR3 nucleotides: TGCAGTGCTAGAGTTACCCGGACAGGGCAACTCTACGAGCAGTACTTC.

The chain employs TRBV24-1 and TRBJ2-5; D gene ambiguous. This CDR3 is built from 11 residues. The germline gives CDR1 KGHDR, CDR2 SFDVKD. The V gene lost 1 base and the J gene lost 9 bases, with 5 bases spanning the gap. CDR3 nucleotide sequence: TGTGCCACCAGTGATTTTTCTGCCCAGTACTTC. This sequence encodes CATSDFSAQYF.

The genes are TRBV28 and TRBJ2-1, with TRBD1 as a possible D gene (6 bases). With the DNA end fitting TRBJ2-7 better, the J assignment may be wrong. The CDR3 is made up of 16 amino acids. CDR1 and CDR2 from the germline V gene are MDHEN and SYDVKM. The CDR3 sequence: CASSSLWGQLYNEQYF. CDR3 coding DNA: TGTGCCAGCAGTTCCCTATGGGGGCAGTTATACAATGAGCAGTACTTC.

The V call is TRBV9, the J call TRBJ2-1, with 7 bases that match TRBD1. The CDR3 consists of 13 residues. CDR1 is SGDLS and CDR2 is YYNGEE in the germline V gene. Losses at the gene ends were 3 bases for V and 10 bases for J; bases not matched to a gene: 7. The DNA of the CDR3 is TGTGCCAGCAGCGCCTACAACAGGGGCGAGCAGTTCTTC. Amino acids: CASSAYNRGEQFF.

The rearrangement joins TRBV12-3 or TRBV12-4 to TRBJ2-5; no clear D. There are 14 residues in the CDR3. Trimming left V 6 bases short and J 7 bases short, with 18 bases between. CDR3 residues: CASRSTAGVGTQYF. Here the CDR3 DNA reads TGTGCCAGCAGGTCGACTGCCGGAGTGGGGACCCAGTACTTC.

The chain recombines TRBV29-1 with TRBJ2-7, with D possibly matching TRBD2 (6 bases). The CDR3 is 13 residues long. Germline loops: CDR1 SQVTM, CDR2 ANQGSEA. V gave up 6 bases and J gave up 1 base, with 13 bases separating them. The CDR3 region has the DNA TGCAGCGTACTCGGAGGGGCTTCCTACGAGCAGTACTTC. It encodes CSVLGGASYEQYF.

This chain connects TRBV5-5 to TRBJ2-7; the D is unclear. The CDR3 runs to 14 residues. Germline V lookup: CDR1 SGHKS, CDR2 YYEKEE (reference sequence). The germline V and J ends were trimmed by 1 base and 0 bases, with 8 bases remaining between them. The CDR3: CASSLNGFSYEQYF. CDR3 nucleotide sequence: TGTGCCAGCAGCTTGAACGGGTTCTCCTACGAGCAGTACTTC.